The following is a T cell receptor (beta chain) sequence with its context. Its antigen is still unknown. The source of the sample is a study of blood T cells in healthy people across ages. Study results and limitations: Higher diversity, along with more naive CD4+ cells, distinguished long-lived donors from aged donors.

Sample donors were healthy Caucasian individuals that came from Russia, aged roughly 6 to 95. Together with a sample-barcoded 5' primer, a J-beta primer mix was included in a second PCR lasting roughly 7 to 11 cycles. Each cDNA molecule carried a tag from a template-switch adaptor that contained 12 random nucleotides. Sequencing of every sample gave 3 million or more CDR3-containing paired-end reads. In TCRdb, the 5' RACE reads were re-called with MiXCR into one record per CDR3 protein. The profile shows about 1.8 million distinct CDR3 sequences, around 50% of them singletons. Germline CDR1 reads LGHNT; CDR2 reads FRNRAP. Trimming took off 7 bases at V and 3 bases at J, with 7 bases between the two ends. CDR3 length: 12 residues.

Sequenced sample: blood. This chain connects TRBV12-5 to TRBJ2-1, with D uncertain. This clonotype was sampled from a woman aged 40 to 49 in good health. In nucleotides, the CDR3 is TGTGCTAGTGCCTGGGACTACAATGAGCAGTTCTTC. It translates to CASAWDYNEQFF. Complete variable domain (other parts from reference TRBV12-5 and TRBJ2-1): DARVTQTPRHKVTEMGQEVTMRCQPILGHNTVFWYRQTMMQGLELLAYFRNRAPLDDSGMPKDRFSAEMPDATLATLKIQPSEPRDSAVYFCASAWDYNEQFFGPGTRLTVL.